Shown below are 31 T cell receptor beta chains from a single sample sequenced in a study of T cell responses to AZD1222 COVID-19 vaccine. Measured with immunoSEQ multiplex PCR; TCRdb has only the in-frame clones, and not every one. The data show 100,000 to 150,000 clones, 92% seen once. Sequenced here: peripheral blood, sampled on day 0 of AZD1222 vaccination. The origin of the receptors is an adult in good health.

The V gene is TRBV6-2 or TRBV6-3, the J gene TRBJ2-5, with D unresolved. The V end lost 4 bases, the J end lost 4 bases, and 10 bases lay between the germline ends. The CDR3 runs 13 residues. Germline V gene lookup returns CDR1 MNHEY and CDR2 SVGEGT. CDR3 DNA sequence: TGTGCCAGCAGTTTGTTCTCGTCAGAGACCCAGTACTTC. It translates to CASSLFSSETQYF.

The rearrangement joins TRBV13 to TRBJ2-2; D tentatively fits TRBD1 or TRBD2 (5 bases each). The V end was cut by 0 bases, the J end by 0 bases, with 14 bases between. Germline CDR1 reads PRHDT; CDR2 reads FYEKMQ (reference sequence). The CDR3 runs 18 residues. The DNA for the CDR3 is TGTGCCAGCAGCTTAGGACGCCGAGGGGCATCGAACACCGGGGAGCTGTTTTTT. The encoded protein is CASSLGRRGASNTGELFF. The complete variable domain, with remaining parts taken from reference TRBV13 and TRBJ2-2, reads AAGVIQSPRHLIKEKRETATLKCYPIPRHDTVYWYQQGPGQDPQFLISFYEKMQSDKGSIPDRFSAQQFSDYHSELNMSSLELGDSALYFCASSLGRRGASNTGELFFGEGSRLTVL.

V usage is TRBV6-5 and J usage is TRBJ2-6; D possibly corresponds to TRBD2 (6 bases). The CDR3 runs 15 residues. Per the germline V gene, CDR1 is MNHEY and CDR2 is SVGAGI. Trimming removed 8 bases at V and 2 bases at J, with 13 bases between. CDR3 bases: TGTGCCAGCTGGCGGCGCGGGACTGGGGCCAACGTCCTGACTTTC. Its translation is CASWRRGTGANVLTF.

The rearrangement joins TRBV4-1 to TRBJ2-6; no firm D call. CDR1 MGHRA and CDR2 YSYEKL come from the germline V gene. V was pared by 0 bases and J by 4 bases, with 10 bases between. This CDR3 has 16 amino acids. CDR3 sequence: CASSQEAALGANVLTF. The CDR3, as DNA: TGCGCCAGCAGCCAAGAGGCGGCTCTAGGGGCCAACGTCCTGACTTTC.

CDR3 in amino acids: CASSKKRAADRDCYGYTF. The CDR3 DNA reads TGTGCCAGCAGCAAAAAAAGGGCCGCGGACAGGGACTGCTATGGCTACACCTTC. This chain uses TRBV21-1 with TRBJ1-2; no check of the table's D call, TRBD1, against the DNA was made. TRBV21-1 has pseudogene status. The CDR3 loop spans 18 amino acids.

The count of this clone is one. V and J are TRBV18 and TRBJ1-1, with D maybe TRBD1 (6 bases). Germline CDR1 and CDR2: KGHSH and LQKENI. The CDR3 contains 15 residues. The V end was cut by 3 bases, the J end by 3 bases, with 14 bases between. Here the CDR3 reads CASSPKTGSYTEAFF. CDR3 nucleotide sequence: TGTGCCAGCTCACCTAAGACAGGTTCGTACACTGAAGCTTTCTTT.

This clone was seen just once. The CDR3 DNA follows: TGTGCCAGCAGTGTGTCTAGCGGGAGGTCCACCAGGTGGTCGGAGCAGTTCTTC. Residues: CASSVSSGRSTRWSEQFF. This sequence joins TRBV6-1 and TRBJ2-1; 11 bases map to TRBD2. CDR1 and CDR2 from the germline V gene are MNHNS and SASEGT. J was trimmed by 10 bases and V by 4 bases; bases with no gene match: 18. There are 18 residues in the CDR3.

This sequence joins TRBV30 and TRBJ2-2; D is unclear. V lost 5 bases to trimming and J lost 1 base, with 14 bases between them. Germline V gives CDR1 GTSNPN, CDR2 SVGIG (reference sequence). The CDR3 length is 15 residues. This CDR3 reads CAWERRVKNTGELFF. CDR3 nucleotide sequence: TGTGCCTGGGAAAGAAGAGTAAAGAACACCGGGGAGCTGTTTTTT.

This chain uses TRBV19 with TRBJ2-4; maybe TRBD1 (5 bases). This CDR3 has 14 residues. In germline, CDR1 is LNHDA, CDR2 SQIVND (reference sequence). The V gene lost 4 bases and the J gene lost 9 bases, with 16 bases spanning the gap. CDR3 sequence reads: CASSTERGRSIQYF. The CDR3 nucleotides read TGTGCCAGTAGTACCGAAAGGGGCAGGAGCATTCAGTACTTC.

This clone has only one observation. This CDR3 is CASSPWDGLYEQYV. For the CDR3, the DNA is TGTGCCAGCAGCCCCTGGGACGGCCTCTACGAGCAGTACGTC. The rearrangement links TRBV21-1 to TRBJ2-7. TRBV21-1 is tagged as a pseudogene. The CDR3 extends over 14 amino acids.

The J gene is TRBJ1-1, the V gene TRBV12-3 or TRBV12-4; D is unclear. V was pared by 6 bases and J by 3 bases, with 11 bases between. CDR3 length: 13 amino acids. The DNA for the CDR3 is TGTGCCAGCAGCCTGTGGGGAGACACTGAAGCTTTCTTT. Residues: CASSLWGDTEAFF.

The chain joins TRBV19 to TRBJ2-3; tentatively, D is TRBD2 (6 bases). Trimming cost V 3 bases and J 4 bases, with 11 bases left between them. The germline V gene has CDR1 LNHDA and CDR2 SQIVND (reference sequence). This CDR3 comprises 14 residues. The CDR3 DNA reads as TGTGCCAGTAGTATGGGGGGTGGGGCAGATACGCAGTATTTT. As protein: CASSMGGGADTQYF.

This clone has just a few counts. The genes are TRBV10-3 and TRBJ1-1; D call uncertain. CDR1 is ENHRY and CDR2 is SYGVKD in the germline V gene. This CDR3 has 14 residues. V was shortened by 10 bases and J by 0 bases, with 15 bases between the two germline ends. CDR3 nucleotide sequence: TGTGCCACCCAATCCCCGGCAGTGAACACTGAAGCTTTCTTT. Amino acids: CATQSPAVNTEAFF.

V usage is TRBV9 and J usage is TRBJ1-1; D ambiguous. Per the germline V gene, CDR1 is SGDLS and CDR2 is YYNGEE. V lost 4 bases to trimming and J lost 4 bases, with 11 bases between them. This CDR3 is 13 amino acids long. CDR3 protein: CASSPLKPTEAFF. As DNA, the CDR3 is TGTGCCAGCAGCCCCCTAAAACCCACTGAAGCTTTCTTT.

V gene TRBV10-3 combines with J gene TRBJ1-2, with 7 bases lining up with TRBD1. The CDR3 is made up of 15 amino acids. With V trimmed by 3 bases and J by 4 bases, 8 bases remained unmatched. The germline gives CDR1 ENHRY, CDR2 SYGVKD. The CDR3 loop is CAISDSGDRSYGYTF. The CDR3 nucleotides are TGTGCCATCAGTGACTCCGGGGACAGATCCTATGGCTACACCTTC.

This CDR3 is CASSQISGVSGYGYTF. DNA of the CDR3: TGTGCCAGCAGCCAAATTAGCGGGGTTTCGGGCTATGGCTACACCTTC. The chain combines TRBV3-1 (or the pseudogene TRBV3-2) with TRBJ1-2; D not certain. Trimming removed 2 bases from V and 4 bases from J, with 17 bases in between. This CDR3 has 16 residues. Germline-derived CDR1 and CDR2 are LGHDT and YNNKEL (reference sequence).

V usage is TRBV6-4 and J usage is TRBJ2-7; D could derive from TRBD1 or TRBD2 (5 bases each). This CDR3 is 16 amino acids long. Germline V CDR1 and CDR2: MRHNA, SNTAGT. Trimming removed 2 bases at V and 2 bases at J, with 16 bases between. The CDR3 sequence is CASSDPRATVTYEQYV. The CDR3 nucleotides are TGTGCCAGCAGTGACCCGAGGGCGACAGTGACCTACGAGCAGTACGTC.

V usage is TRBV25-1 and J usage is TRBJ1-6; D gene uncertain. The CDR3 extends over 12 amino acids. V dropped 2 bases and J dropped 9 bases, with 5 bases sitting between them. Germline CDR1 reads MGHDK; CDR2 reads SYGVNS. The CDR3 reads CASSEVLSPLHF. The CDR3 DNA reads as TGTGCCAGCAGTGAAGTTCTTTCACCCCTCCACTTT.

CDR3 nucleotide sequence: TGCGCCAGCAGCTCCTCCTTACTAACAGAGAACTATGGCTACACCTTC. This gives the protein CASSSSLLTENYGYTF. V usage is TRBV5-1 and J usage is TRBJ1-2; no clear D gene. The ends were cut back, 3 bases at V and 2 bases at J, with 17 bases in the middle. CDR1 is SGHRS and CDR2 is YFSETQ in the germline V gene. The CDR3 consists of 16 residues.

This clone was counted a single time. The chain has TRBV2 and TRBJ2-1; D could derive from TRBD1 or TRBD2 (6 bases each). This CDR3 spans 16 amino acids. Deletions cut 3 bases from V and 2 bases from J, with 14 bases between. Germline assignment: CDR1 SNHLY and CDR2 FYNNEI. The CDR3 here is CASSERLGGAYNEQFF. The CDR3, as DNA: TGTGCCAGCAGTGAGCGTTTGGGGGGCGCCTACAATGAGCAGTTCTTC.

In its sample, this clone was seen once. The rearrangement links TRBV6-2 or TRBV6-3 to TRBJ2-5, with 10 bases lining up with TRBD2. The length of the CDR3 is 15 residues. With 4 bases clipped from V and 2 bases from J, the junction kept 4 bases outside the gene matches. CDR1 is MNHEY and CDR2 is SVGEGT in the germline V gene. The DNA for the CDR3 is TGTGCCAGCAGTTCTACTAGCGGGAATCAAGAGACCCAGTACTTC. This encodes CASSSTSGNQETQYF.

The rearrangement joins TRBV5-6 to TRBJ2-3; 15 bases line up with TRBD2. The germline V gene encodes CDR1 SGHDT and CDR2 YYEEEE. The length of the CDR3 is 15 residues. V trimming: 3 bases; J trimming: 7 bases; junction bases outside the gene matches: 3. The CDR3 here is CASSSGTSGRYTQYF. CDR3 in DNA: TGTGCCAGCAGCTCCGGGACTAGCGGGAGGTATACGCAGTATTTT. The full variable domain, completed using reference TRBV5-6 and TRBJ2-3, is DAGVTQSPTHLIKTRGQQVTLRCSPKSGHDTVSWYQQALGQGPQFIFQYYEEEERQRGNFPDRFSGHQFPNYSSELNVNALLLGDSALYLCASSSGTSGRYTQYFGPGTRLTVL.

The V call is TRBV6-6, the J call TRBJ1-5; D not resolved. The CDR3 runs to 12 residues. The germline V gene encodes CDR1 MNHNY and CDR2 SVGAGI (reference sequence). V was trimmed by 7 bases and J by 5 bases, leaving 9 bases between them. The CDR3 nucleotides read TGTGCCAGCACCCGACGAGATCAGCCCCAGCATTTT. It translates to CASTRRDQPQHF.

The chain employs TRBV9 and TRBJ2-5, with 8 bases matching TRBD1. The germline gives CDR1 SGDLS, CDR2 YYNGEE. J lost 2 bases, V lost 0 bases, and 0 bases had no gene match. The CDR3 totals 14 residues. The CDR3 loop is CASSVGTGQETQYF. The CDR3 DNA reads as TGTGCCAGCAGCGTAGGGACAGGGCAAGAGACCCAGTACTTC.

As concerns this clone: Germline is not matched at one junction end, which may reflect a read error. This rearrangement joins TRBV7-7 to TRBJ1-2, with D possibly matching TRBD1 (6 bases). CDR3 length: 18 residues. CDR1 is SSHAT, CDR2 FNYEAQ, per germline (reference sequence). In DNA form, the CDR3 reads TGTGCTAGCAGCTCAGGGGACTGGGACACCTCAGCTAACTATGGCTACACCTTC. Amino acids: CASSSGDWDTSANYGYTF.

The J gene is TRBJ1-5, the V gene TRBV19; perhaps TRBD1 as D (6 bases). CDR3 size: 16 residues. V was shortened by 9 bases and J by 3 bases, with 21 bases between the two germline ends. The germline CDR1 and CDR2 sequences are LNHDA and SQIVND (reference sequence). The CDR3, as DNA: TGTGCCAGCCGCCCGAGGGTGGACAGCAACAATCAGCCCCAGCATTTT. It is translated as CASRPRVDSNNQPQHF.

This clone was seen a single time. The chain is built from TRBV7-9 and TRBJ1-3, with D possibly TRBD1 on 6 matching bases. The CDR3 has 13 amino acids. Trimming stripped 6 bases from V and 11 bases from J, with 17 bases between. Germline CDR1 and CDR2: SEHNR and FQNEAQ (reference sequence). DNA of the CDR3: TGTGCCAGCAGTAACAACGAGGGGACATCCATATATTTT. Amino acid sequence: CASSNNEGTSIYF.

V and J are TRBV10-2 and TRBJ2-7; the match to TRBD2 covers 7 bases. After removal of 0 bases from V and 2 bases from J, the junction contained 4 bases not matched to a gene. CDR1 WSHSY and CDR2 SAAADI come from the germline V gene. The CDR3 has 15 amino acids. CDR3 in DNA: TGCGCCAGCAGTGAGTCTCCAGCGGGGACCTACGAGCAGTACTTC. Amino acids: CASSESPAGTYEQYF.

This chain joins TRBV9 and TRBJ1-6, with no clear D. V gave up 2 bases and J gave up 0 bases, with 0 bases separating them. The CDR3 length is 13 residues. CDR1 and CDR2 (germline): SGDLS, YYNGEE. CDR3 in amino acids: CASSVSYNSPLHF. CDR3 coding DNA: TGTGCCAGCAGCGTCTCCTATAATTCACCCCTCCACTTT.

The chain links TRBV29-1 to TRBJ1-2; tentatively, D is TRBD1 (5 bases). Trimming stripped 4 bases from V and 11 bases from J, with 17 bases between. Germline assignment: CDR1 SQVTM and CDR2 ANQGSEA. The CDR3 is 12 residues long. CDR3 in amino acids: CSVVGVPPIYTF. The CDR3 DNA sequence: TGCAGCGTTGTGGGGGTACCCCCTATTTACACCTTC.

CDR3 sequence: CAWSGVAGYEQYF. CDR3 DNA: TGTGCCTGGAGTGGGGTAGCGGGCTACGAGCAGTACTTC. The chain links TRBV30 to TRBJ2-7; 7 bases align to TRBD2. The ends lost 1 base at V and 3 bases at J; junction bases unmatched: 3. Per germline, CDR1 GTSNPN and CDR2 SVGIG (reference sequence). The CDR3 has 13 residues. The full variable domain, in which reference TRBV30 and TRBJ2-7 provide the parts outside the CDR3, is SQTIHQWPATLVQPVGSPLSLECTVEGTSNPNLYWYRQAAGRGLQLLFYSVGIGQISSEVPQNLSASRPQDRQFILSSKKLLLSDSGFYLCAWSGVAGYEQYFGPGTRLTVT.